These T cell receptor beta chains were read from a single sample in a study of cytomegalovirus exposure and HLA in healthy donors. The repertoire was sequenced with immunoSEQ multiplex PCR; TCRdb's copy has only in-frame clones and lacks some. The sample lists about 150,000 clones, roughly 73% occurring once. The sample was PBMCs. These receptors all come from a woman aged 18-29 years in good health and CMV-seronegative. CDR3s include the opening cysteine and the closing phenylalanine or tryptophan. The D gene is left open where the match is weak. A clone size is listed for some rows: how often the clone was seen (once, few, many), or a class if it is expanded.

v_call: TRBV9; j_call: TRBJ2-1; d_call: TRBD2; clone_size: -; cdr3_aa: CASSVGVGTSIYSYNEQFF; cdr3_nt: TGTGCCAGCAGCGTAGGGGTGGGGACTAGCATTTACTCCTACAATGAGCAGTTCTTC
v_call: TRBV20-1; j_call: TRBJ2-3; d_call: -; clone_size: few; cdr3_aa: CSAPENTQYF; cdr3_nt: TGCAGTGCTCCTGAGAATACGCAGTATTTT
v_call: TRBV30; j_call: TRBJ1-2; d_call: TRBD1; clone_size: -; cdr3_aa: CAWDRDSYGYTF; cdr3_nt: TGTGCCTGGGACAGGGATAGCTATGGCTACACCTTC
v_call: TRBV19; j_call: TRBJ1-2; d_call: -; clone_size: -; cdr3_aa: CASSIDFVGGIYGYTF; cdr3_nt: TGTGCCAGTAGTATAGATTTTGTTGGGGGCATCTATGGCTACACCTTC
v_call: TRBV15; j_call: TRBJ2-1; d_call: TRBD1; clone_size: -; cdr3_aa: CATSRLDRAAYNEQFF; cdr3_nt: TGTGCCACCAGCAGATTGGACAGGGCAGCCTACAATGAGCAGTTCTTC
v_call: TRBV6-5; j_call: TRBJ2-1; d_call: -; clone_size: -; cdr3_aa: CASSYRSYNEQFF; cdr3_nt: TGTGCCAGCAGTTACCGCTCCTACAATGAGCAGTTCTTC
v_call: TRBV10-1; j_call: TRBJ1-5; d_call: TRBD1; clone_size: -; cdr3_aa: CASSSTGVSNQPQHF; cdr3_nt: TGCGCCAGCAGTTCTACAGGGGTAAGTAATCAGCCCCAGCATTTT
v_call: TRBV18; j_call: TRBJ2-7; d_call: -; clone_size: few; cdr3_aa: CASSPVPGSDEQYF; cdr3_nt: TGTGCCAGCTCACCTGTCCCCGGGTCAGACGAGCAGTACTTC
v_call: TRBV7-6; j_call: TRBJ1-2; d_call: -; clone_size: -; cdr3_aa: CASSLGPHLPNYGYTF; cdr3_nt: TGTGCCAGCAGCTTAGGCCCTCACTTGCCCAACTATGGCTACACCTTC
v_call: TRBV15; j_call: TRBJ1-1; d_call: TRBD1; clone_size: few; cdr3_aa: CATSATGATEAFF; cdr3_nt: TGTGCCACCAGCGCCACAGGGGCGACTGAAGCTTTCTTT
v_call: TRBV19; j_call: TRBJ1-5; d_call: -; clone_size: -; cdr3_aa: CASSIGYNQPQHF; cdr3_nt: TGTGCCAGTAGTATCGGGTACAATCAGCCCCAGCATTTT
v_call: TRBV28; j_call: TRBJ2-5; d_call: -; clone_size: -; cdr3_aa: CASSPGGRGQETQYF; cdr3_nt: TGTGCCAGCAGCCCCGGTGGACGGGGCCAAGAGACCCAGTACTTC
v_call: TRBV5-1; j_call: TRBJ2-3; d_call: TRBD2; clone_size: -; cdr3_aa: CASSITSGGTQYF; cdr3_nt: TGCGCCAGCAGTATCACTAGCGGGGGTACGCAGTATTTT
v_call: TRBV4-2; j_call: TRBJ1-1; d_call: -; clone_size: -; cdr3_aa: CASSQDTNAGLEAFF; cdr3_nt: TGTGCCAGCAGCCAAGATACCAACGCGGGACTTGAAGCTTTCTTT
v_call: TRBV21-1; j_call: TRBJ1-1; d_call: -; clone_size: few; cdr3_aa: CASLAWHTEAFF; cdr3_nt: TGTGCCAGTCTGGCATGGCACACTGAAGCTTTCTTT
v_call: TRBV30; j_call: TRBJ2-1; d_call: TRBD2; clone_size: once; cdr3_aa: CAWARTSGSSWEQFF; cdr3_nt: TGTGCCTGGGCCAGGACTAGCGGGAGTTCGTGGGAGCAGTTCTTC
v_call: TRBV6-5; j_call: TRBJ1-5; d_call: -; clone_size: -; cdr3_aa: CAIGKQSNQPQHF; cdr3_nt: TGTGCCATCGGGAAGCAGAGCAATCAGCCCCAGCATTTT
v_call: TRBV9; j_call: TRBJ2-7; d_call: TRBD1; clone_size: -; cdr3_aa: CASSALSSGTGMREQYF; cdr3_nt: TGTGCCAGCAGCGCTCTATCTAGTGGGACAGGGATGCGCGAGCAGTACTTC
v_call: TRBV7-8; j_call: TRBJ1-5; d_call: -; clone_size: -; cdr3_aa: CASSRGVGNQPQHF; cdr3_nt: TGTGCCAGCAGCCGGGGGGTTGGCAATCAGCCCCAGCATTTT
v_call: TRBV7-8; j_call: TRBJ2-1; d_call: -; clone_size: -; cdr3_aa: CASSQGQEYNEQFF; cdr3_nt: TGTGCCAGCAGCCAGGGGCAGGAGTACAATGAGCAGTTCTTC
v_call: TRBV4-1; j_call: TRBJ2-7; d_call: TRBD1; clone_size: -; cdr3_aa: CASSQKPGTVTYEQYF; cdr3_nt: TGCGCCAGCAGCCAAAAACCCGGGACAGTTACCTACGAGCAGTACTTC
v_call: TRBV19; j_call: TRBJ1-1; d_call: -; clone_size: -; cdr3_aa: CASSIRGTEAFF; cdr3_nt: TGTGCCAGTAGTATTAGGGGGACTGAAGCTTTCTTT
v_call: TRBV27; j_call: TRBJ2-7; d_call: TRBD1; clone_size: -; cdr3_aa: CASRGQGPYEQYF; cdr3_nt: TGTGCCAGCAGAGGACAGGGTCCCTACGAGCAGTACTTC
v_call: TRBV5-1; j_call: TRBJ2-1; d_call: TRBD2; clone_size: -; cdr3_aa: CASSLSSGGWSYNEQFF; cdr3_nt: TGCGCCAGCAGCTTGAGTAGCGGGGGTTGGTCCTACAATGAGCAGTTCTTC
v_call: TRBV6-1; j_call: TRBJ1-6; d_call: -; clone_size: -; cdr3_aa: CASKWSDRHNSPLHF; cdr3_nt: TGTGCCAGCAAGTGGTCTGACAGGCATAATTCACCCCTCCACTTT
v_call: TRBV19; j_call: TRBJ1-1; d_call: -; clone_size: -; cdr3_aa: CASSIDVSAEAFF; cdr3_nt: TGTGCCAGTAGTATAGATGTGAGCGCTGAAGCTTTCTTT
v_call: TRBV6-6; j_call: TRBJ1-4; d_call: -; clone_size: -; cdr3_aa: CASSPLKSVTNEKLFF; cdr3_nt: TGTGCCAGCAGCCCCTTGAAATCGGTAACTAATGAAAAACTGTTTTTT